The entry below gives a single T cell receptor (beta chain) sequence along with its context. Antigen unknown. Constant-region reverse primers amplified full-length variable regions, followed by semi-nested Nested Universal Primer A PCR. One entry per CDR3 protein, called by TCRdb with MiXCR from the 5' RACE reads. The data hold 6,200 or so distinct CDR3 sequences, with 50% observed a single time. Study findings and constraints: Tumor memory CD4+ T cell TCR gene usage was found to cluster with blood and lymph node memory CD4+ cells and with lymph node naive CD4+ cells. Larger-cohort validation covered only one TCR beta V-J rearrangement.

Input material: naive CD4+ T cells sorted from a lymph node. Subset noted: naive CD4+ T cells, CD4+CD45RA+CD25-. This sequence originates from a female donor with breast cancer.

The CDR3 DNA sequence: TGTGCCAGCAGCTTCGACAGGGGGCCGACCGCCCACCAGTATTTT. Amino acid sequence: CASSFDRGPTAHQYF. The chain recombines TRBV7-9 with TRBJ2-3; TRBD1 matches 10 bases. This CDR3 has 15 amino acids. Germline V gives CDR1 SEHNR, CDR2 FQNEAQ (reference sequence). Trimming took 3 bases from V and 12 from J; bases not matched to a gene: 12.